This TCR beta chain originates from a study of identical twins. TCRdb processed the 5' RACE reads anew with MiXCR; each CDR3 protein has one entry. The sample records 250,000 to 300,000 distinct CDR3 sequences, approximately 8.6% being singletons. This clonotype showed up many times. This CDR3 comprises 18 residues. This same sample was also part of a study on yellow fever vaccine responses in identical twins.

The genes are TRBV21-1 and TRBJ2-1; the D segment call TRBD2 is taken from the table without a DNA check. TRBV21-1 is an annotated pseudogene. Material for sequencing was CD8+ T cells sorted from blood. The origin of this receptor is a woman between 18 and 29 years old in good health. This CDR3 is CASSKYGRAVSSYNEQFF. CDR3 nucleotide sequence: TGTGCCAGCAGCAAATACGGTAGGGCTGTCAGCTCCTACAATGAGCAGTTCTTC.